This T cell receptor (beta chain) was recovered during a study of T cell clonotyping in hematopoietic cell transplantation. V dropped 3 bases and J dropped 5 bases, with 13 bases sitting between them. Germline CDR1 GTSNPN, CDR2 SVGIG (reference sequence). This CDR3 spans 13 amino acids. Using immunoSEQ multiplex PCR, the repertoire was profiled, and TCRdb retains in-frame clones only, with some absent. This table has some 40,000 clones, 94% appearing once. As concerns this clone: Its antigen is currently unknown.

Findings and limits, study-wide: Broader posttransplant TCR repertoire diversity was predicted by graft donor and pretransplant recipient Inverse Simpson Index values. Recipient TCR diversity dropped after transplant; expanded clonotypes rose from day 30 to 180.

The TCR originated in a woman between 45 and 60 years old in good health. Some clones in this sample may be carry-over from other donors' samples. The sample comprised peripheral blood mononuclear cells. The genes are TRBV30 and TRBJ2-5; perhaps TRBD2 as D (5 bases). The DNA of the CDR3 is TGTGCCTGGAGCCGGGCCGGCGGGGAGACCCAGTACTTC. Amino acid sequence: CAWSRAGGETQYF.